This TCR beta chain emerged from a study of radiotherapy plus CTLA-4 blockade in lung cancer. Overall study context: Of all patients, 15% to 20% responded objectively and 31% showed disease control.

Those with chemo-refractory metastatic non-small-cell lung cancer were treated with focal radiation combined with CTLA-4 blockade using ipilimumab. The protocol was immunoSEQ multiplex PCR, while the TCRdb copy is restricted to in-frame clones and leaves out a portion. Here the sample spans about 14,000 clones, more than 70% being singletons. Study conclusions and caveats: Reportedly, early blood T cell clone dynamics best predicted response, with interferon-beta. The study found tumor-derived TCR clones expanded in blood after radiotherapy plus ipilimumab.

A single count supports this clone. Antigen: not known. The TCR originated in a human donor with non-small cell lung cancer that progressed on radiotherapy plus ipilimumab. Some clones in this sample may be carry-over from other donors' samples. Sequencing used peripheral blood, obtained from a patient treated with radiotherapy plus ipilimumab.

CDR3 nucleotide sequence: TGCGCCAGCAGCTTGGACTCGAACACTGAAGCTTTCTTT. Translating gives CASSLDSNTEAFF. The chain joins TRBV5-1 to TRBJ1-1; D is undetermined. The CDR3 length is 13 residues. V was shortened by 0 bases and J by 1 base, with 4 bases between the two germline ends. The germline V gene encodes CDR1 SGHRS and CDR2 YFSETQ.